This TCR beta chain is from a study of technical replicates of blood from a few donors. Sequencing was performed with immunoSEQ multiplex PCR; in TCRdb, only in-frame clones are kept and a portion is missing. The sample includes 60,000 to 65,000 clones, 70% to 90% of them seen just once. This TCR came from a human donor in good health. Some clones in this sample may be carry-over from other donors' samples. Sequencing was performed on PBMCs.

The CDR3 protein is CSVATVAGVSYEQYF. For the CDR3, the DNA is TGCAGCGTTGCCACGGTAGCGGGGGTCTCCTACGAGCAGTACTTC. This chain joins TRBV29-1 and TRBJ2-7, with 9 bases fitting TRBD2. CDR3 length: 15 amino acids. From germline, CDR1 is SQVTM and CDR2 ANQGSEA. Trimming removed 4 bases from V and 0 bases from J; junction bases left unmatched: 7.